Detailed here is one TCR beta chain. Its target is not known. Germline values: CDR1 LGHNT, CDR2 FRNRAP. The CDR3 extends over 16 amino acids. V gave up 5 bases and J gave up 0 bases; unmatched junction bases: 7. The record originates from a study of T-cell reconstitution after alpha-beta-depleted transplantation in children. Study-wide findings and caveats: Two months or so post-transplant, alpha-beta T cells reportedly derived from several hundred expanded graft clones. After one year, T-cell counts and TCRbeta diversity mostly came from new T cells.

Unique molecular identifiers were used to barcode this TCRbeta library. One entry per CDR3 protein, called by TCRdb with MiXCR from the PCR reads. The profile shows about 290,000 distinct CDR3 sequences, around 7.1% of them singletons. Sequencing used peripheral blood, obtained 360 days after TCRalphabeta/CD19-depleted stem cell transplant. V usage is TRBV12-5 and J usage is TRBJ2-7; 10 bases align to TRBD1. The clonotype originates from a female patient aged 2-9 years who had a stem cell transplant for Fanconi anemia, so the T cells may come from the graft donor. Written as DNA, the CDR3 is TGTGCTAGTGGTATAAGACAGGGGGCCTCCTCCTACGAGCAGTACTTC. Protein product: CASGIRQGASSYEQYF.